The present T cell receptor beta chain was sequenced within a study of T cell repertoires in cytomegalovirus infection. About this clonotype: Its target is unknown.

Trimming took 5 bases from V and 3 from J; bases not matched to a gene: 12. The CDR3 has 17 amino acids. Germline V CDR1 and CDR2: SGHKS, YYEKEE (reference sequence). TCRdb reprocessed the reads with MiXCR, giving one entry per CDR3 protein. This sample yields about 60,000 distinct CDR3 sequences, of which around 34% are seen a single time; 60% to 80% belongs to the top ten. Study-wide findings and caveats: The study identified carriers of CMV plus the relevant HLA from cumulative public TCR beta family frequency.

The V call is TRBV5-5, the J call TRBJ2-3; TRBD1 matches 10 bases. The specimen was PBMCs, sequenced either directly or after in vitro stimulation (not recorded which). The TCR originated in a human donor in good health (CMV status not recorded). Some clones in this sample may be carry-over from other donors' samples. The CDR3 region has the DNA TGTGCCAGCAGTTACTTCCGACAGGGGGCCGGAACAGATACGCAGTATTTT. This codes for CASSYFRQGAGTDTQYF.